This T cell receptor (beta chain) was observed in a study of T cell responses to AZD1222 COVID-19 vaccine. Study results and limitations: Clonal diversity was possibly underestimated, and white British individuals and females predominated among donors. It was only after the peak T cell response that any repertoires were sampled. Along spike, vaccine-associated CD4 TCRs were found throughout, with dominance at 160-218 and 743-854. Spike-specific TCR breadth and depth grew following two AZD1222 doses.

Clones were sequenced by immunoSEQ multiplex PCR, and TCRdb holds only the in-frame ones, with some missing. The repertoire holds 99,000 or so clones, with around nine tenths as singletons. Trimming took off 4 bases at V and 2 bases at J, with 15 bases between the two ends. The CDR3 runs 15 residues. Germline V gene sequence: CDR1 SNHLY, CDR2 FYNNEI. For this clone: The antigen is unknown.

The TCR originated in an adult in good health. The chain joins TRBV2 to TRBJ2-7; the D is unclear. Sequences were derived from peripheral blood, sampled on day 0 of AZD1222 vaccination. CDR3 nucleotide sequence: TGTGCCAGCAGTGGGCTCCACACTCGTCCCTACGAGCAGTACTTC. Translating gives CASSGLHTRPYEQYF.